This T cell receptor (beta chain) was obtained from a study of CXCR3-negative and CXCR3-positive naive CD8 T cells. Study-level points and caveats: With respect to TRBV-TRBJ usage, naive CXCR3-negative and CXCR3-positive cells were similar; memory differed.

Of note for this clonotype: As yet, its antigen is unknown.

Naive CD8+ T cells showed a CD45RO-CCR7+CD27+CD95- phenotype. The TRB cDNA libraries were prepared by 5' RACE with UMI labels. TCRdb reprocessed the 5' RACE reads and stores each CDR3 protein as one record, lacking DNA. The table lists 46,000 or so distinct CDR3 sequences, with 2% to 2.5% in the top ten. This CDR3 comprises 16 residues. Germline CDR1 reads LGHNA; CDR2 reads YSLEER. The sequenced material came from naive CXCR3- CD8+ T cells from blood. The subset denotes: CD45RO-CCR7+CD27+CD95- naive CD8+ T cells lacking CXCR3 (TNR3-). This TCR came from a human donor in good health. Some clones in this sample may be carry-over from other donors' samples. The chain carries TRBV4-3 and TRBJ1-5; no DNA is available, so the TRBD1 call from TCRdb remains unchecked. The CDR3: CASSQAAGKGGQPQHF.